A single sample gave rise to the 22 T cell receptor beta chains below, sequenced in a study of OX40 agonist ivuxolimab in advanced cancers. Sequencing was performed with immunoSEQ multiplex PCR; in TCRdb, only in-frame clones are kept and a portion is missing. The profile shows 25,000 to 35,000 clones, around 82% of them singletons. The starting material was CD4+ or CD8+ T cells sorted from blood, obtained in a trial of the OX40 agonist ivuxolimab. These receptors originate from an adult with an advanced solid tumor such as melanoma, head and neck, liver or kidney cancer.

This sequence joins TRBV27 and TRBJ2-7; 10 positions match TRBD2. The CDR3 totals 14 residues. Trimming removed 1 base from V and 3 bases from J; junction bases left unmatched: 0. Looked up from germline, CDR1 is MNHEY and CDR2 is SMNVEV (reference sequence). The CDR3 reads CASSLWTSGYEQYF. In DNA form, the CDR3 reads TGTGCCAGCAGTTTATGGACTAGCGGCTACGAGCAGTACTTC.

V gene TRBV30 combines with J gene TRBJ1-6; the D is unclear. With 2 bases removed from V and 4 bases from J, the gap between germline ends came to 12 bases. Germline V CDR1 and CDR2: GTSNPN, SVGIG (reference sequence). This CDR3 region has 15 residues. CDR3 in amino acids: CAWSKDNSYNSPLHF. CDR3 DNA: TGTGCCTGGAGTAAGGATAACAGTTATAATTCACCCCTCCACTTT. Full variable domain (rest looked up from reference TRBV30 and TRBJ1-6): SQTIHQWPATLVQPVGSPLSLECTVEGTSNPNLYWYRQAAGRGLQLLFYSVGIGQISSEVPQNLSASRPQDRQFILSSKKLLLSDSGFYLCAWSKDNSYNSPLHFGNGTRLTVT.

The chain's CDR3 is CASRGIASTQYF. In DNA, the CDR3 is TGTGCCAGCAGAGGCATAGCGAGCACGCAGTATTTT. The chain is built from TRBV6-5 and TRBJ2-3, with D possibly TRBD2 on 5 matching bases. V was clipped by 6 bases and J by 9 bases, with 13 bases between them. The CDR3 is 12 amino acids. From germline, CDR1 is MNHEY and CDR2 SVGAGI.

The chain employs TRBV7-9 and TRBJ2-7; 11 positions match TRBD2. This CDR3 comprises 13 residues. V dropped 7 bases and J dropped 2; count of bases not matched to a gene: 1. Germline CDR1 is SEHNR and CDR2 is FQNEAQ (reference sequence). CDR3 DNA: TGTGCCAGCATGACTAGCGGGACCTACGAGCAGTACTTC. Protein product: CASMTSGTYEQYF.

The chain uses TRBV6-5 and TRBJ1-2, with 7 positions matching TRBD1. The CDR3 spans 15 residues. The V gene's germline CDR1 is MNHEY and CDR2 SVGAGI. The junction had 5 bases not matched to a gene; V was cut back by 0 bases and J by 4 bases. The CDR3 DNA reads TGTGCCAGCAGTTACTCGATTAGGGACAGCTATGGCTACACCTTC. Its translation: CASSYSIRDSYGYTF.

This chain uses TRBV4-1 with TRBJ2-5; D is possibly TRBD2 (6 bases). The CDR3 runs 16 residues. Germline V CDR1 and CDR2: MGHRA, YSYEKL. V was pared by 1 base and J by 1 base, with 13 bases between. The CDR3 sequence is CASSQAAGWGQETQYF. For the CDR3, the DNA is TGCGCCAGCAGCCAAGCCGCGGGGTGGGGCCAAGAGACCCAGTACTTC.

J is TRBJ2-5 and V is TRBV6-6, with TRBD1 identical over 7 bases. The CDR3 sequence is 16 residues long. Germline assignment: CDR1 MNHNY and CDR2 SVGAGI (reference sequence). Trimming removed 4 bases from V and 0 bases from J; junction bases left unmatched: 8. CDR3 protein: CASSSGGPLYQETQYF. The CDR3 DNA reads TGTGCCAGCAGTTCAGGGGGTCCATTGTACCAAGAGACCCAGTACTTC.

The chain carries TRBV7-6 and TRBJ2-3, with 7 bases matching TRBD1. The CDR3 length is 16 residues. The V gene end was trimmed by 3 bases and the J gene end by 0 bases; junction bases not matched to a gene: 6. CDR1 is SGHVS, CDR2 FNYEAQ, per germline. In nucleotides, the CDR3 is TGTGCCAGCAGCTTTCTAACAGGGGAAAGCACAGATACGCAGTATTTT. Translated: CASSFLTGESTDTQYF.

This chain links TRBV2 with TRBJ2-7; possibly TRBD1 for D (6 bases). Germline loops: CDR1 SNHLY, CDR2 FYNNEI. Trimming cost V 10 bases and J 2 bases, with 18 bases left between them. The CDR3 is made up of 14 amino acids. For the CDR3, the DNA is TGTGCCAACTCCCGGGACACCGGTCCCTACGAGCAGTACTTC. It is translated as CANSRDTGPYEQYF.

The chain is built from TRBV6-6 and TRBJ1-5; D is possibly TRBD1 (5 bases). Per germline, CDR1 MNHNY and CDR2 SVGAGI (reference sequence). The CDR3 length is 15 residues. Deletions cut 2 bases from V and 1 base from J, with 9 bases between. CDR3 DNA sequence: TGTGCCAGCAGTTACGTGGCAGGGAGCAATCAGCCCCAGCATTTT. Its translation is CASSYVAGSNQPQHF.

The chain combines TRBV2 with TRBJ2-7; D could derive from TRBD1 or TRBD2 (5 bases each). The V end lost 4 bases, the J end lost 5 bases, and 9 bases lay between the germline ends. The CDR3 extends over 12 amino acids. Per the germline V gene, CDR1 is SNHLY and CDR2 is FYNNEI. The CDR3 protein is CASSGGFNEQYF. DNA for the CDR3: TGTGCCAGCAGTGGGGGGTTCAACGAGCAGTACTTC. Supplemented by reference TRBV2 and TRBJ2-7, the full variable domain reads EPEVTQTPSHQVTQMGQEVILRCVPISNHLYFYWYRQILGQKVEFLVSFYNNEISEKSEIFDDQFSVERPDGSNFTLKIRSTKLEDSAMYFCASSGGFNEQYFGPGTRLTVT.

Relative to its sample, this clone is medium-sized. In the same sample, other DNA sequences code for this CDR3. The V call is TRBV11-3, the J call TRBJ2-1; TRBD2 matches 7 bases. Per the germline V gene, CDR1 is SGHNT and CDR2 is YENEEA. J gave up 0 bases and V 4 bases, and 6 bases lay outside the gene matches. This CDR3 comprises 16 residues. The CDR3: CASSSRLAGSYNEQFF. The CDR3 DNA sequence: TGTGCCAGCAGCTCAAGACTAGCCGGCTCCTACAATGAGCAGTTCTTC.

The chain links TRBV2 to TRBJ2-2, with 7 bases lining up with TRBD1. CDR1 SNHLY and CDR2 FYNNEI come from the germline V gene. With V trimmed by 0 bases and J by 1 base, 5 bases remained unmatched. CDR3 length: 17 residues. The chain's CDR3 is CASSEALRTGNTGELFF. Here the CDR3 DNA reads TGTGCCAGCAGTGAAGCGCTTCGGACAGGGAACACCGGGGAGCTGTTTTTT. The full variable domain, with the rest looked up from reference TRBV2 and TRBJ2-2, is EPEVTQTPSHQVTQMGQEVILRCVPISNHLYFYWYRQILGQKVEFLVSFYNNEISEKSEIFDDQFSVERPDGSNFTLKIRSTKLEDSAMYFCASSEALRTGNTGELFFGEGSRLTVL.

The chain recombines TRBV7-9 with TRBJ1-4, with 10 positions matching TRBD1. CDR3 size: 17 residues. The junction had 7 bases not matched to a gene; V was cut back by 2 bases and J by 4 bases. CDR1 SEHNR and CDR2 FQNEAQ come from the germline V gene (reference sequence). The CDR3 DNA reads as TGTGCCAGCAGCTTACAACGGACAGGGGGATATAATGAAAAACTGTTTTTT. This gives the protein CASSLQRTGGYNEKLFF.

This chain's CDR3 is CASSPTGGAVQHEQYF. CDR3 sequence (DNA): TGCGCCAGCAGCCCCACCGGAGGGGCGGTTCAGCACGAGCAGTACTTC. The chain uses TRBV4-1 and TRBJ2-7; D perhaps matches TRBD2 (6 bases). Germline CDR1 reads MGHRA; CDR2 reads YSYEKL. The CDR3 is made up of 16 amino acids. The ends were cut back, 4 bases at V and 5 bases at J, with 21 bases in the middle.

The CDR3, as DNA: TGTGCCTGGCGCCTTGAAAAACTGTTTTTT. Residues: CAWRLEKLFF. The chain links TRBV30 to TRBJ1-4; D is unresolved. This CDR3 contains 10 residues. CDR1 is GTSNPN, CDR2 SVGIG, per germline (reference sequence). Trimming removed 5 bases at V and 7 bases at J, with 5 bases between.

The chain uses TRBV11-2 and TRBJ2-1; 10 positions agree with TRBD2. Germline V gives CDR1 SGHAT, CDR2 FQNNGV. The ends lost 1 base at V and 6 bases at J; junction bases unmatched: 6. This CDR3 has 16 amino acids. This chain's CDR3 is CASSLGPAGGFNEQFF. CDR3 bases: TGTGCCAGCAGCTTAGGCCCAGCGGGGGGGTTCAATGAGCAGTTCTTC.

The V call is TRBV4-3, the J call TRBJ2-1; no reliable D call. Trimming left V 1 base short and J 4 bases short, with 8 bases between. The length of the CDR3 is 14 residues. The germline V gene has CDR1 LGHNA and CDR2 YSLEER. The CDR3 DNA sequence: TGCGCCAGCAGCCAAGGGTTAGTTTACAATGAGCAGTTCTTC. Protein sequence: CASSQGLVYNEQFF.

The chain combines TRBV5-6 with TRBJ2-7, with D perhaps TRBD2 (6 bases). V shed 4 bases and J shed 0 bases, with 11 bases lying between them. CDR1 is SGHDT, CDR2 YYEEEE, per germline. The CDR3 is made up of 14 amino acids. CDR3 sequence (DNA): TGTGCCAGCAGCGGGGGACTGCTCTCCTACGAGCAGTACTTC. Translation gives CASSGGLLSYEQYF.

The chain carries TRBV7-6 and TRBJ2-2, with D possibly TRBD1 on 5 matching bases. This CDR3 spans 17 amino acids. The V gene lost 5 bases and the J gene lost 0 bases, with 16 bases spanning the gap. The germline gives CDR1 SGHVS, CDR2 FNYEAQ. The CDR3 coding sequence is TGTGCCAGCAGCCGGCCCTCTGACAGCCCGAACACCGGGGAGCTGTTTTTT. Protein sequence: CASSRPSDSPNTGELFF.

The V call is TRBV19, the J call TRBJ1-3; weak D call: TRBD1 (5 bases). Germline-derived CDR1 and CDR2 are LNHDA and SQIVND (reference sequence). V was trimmed by 7 bases and J by 8 bases, leaving 12 bases between them. The CDR3 is 12 residues long. The CDR3, as DNA: TGTGCCAGTACGGGGACCCGGGACACCATATATTTT. Translation: CASTGTRDTIYF.

For the CDR3, the DNA is TGCGCCAGCAGCTACAATACGGGGGAGAACTATGGCTACACCTTC. Translation gives CASSYNTGENYGYTF. The chain recombines TRBV5-1 with TRBJ1-2; perhaps TRBD1 as D (5 bases). The germline V gene encodes CDR1 SGHRS and CDR2 YFSETQ. The CDR3 totals 15 residues. The V and J ends lost 3 bases and 2 bases respectively, with 14 bases between them.